Here is one T cell receptor (beta chain) with its context. Its antigen is not known. A single record per CDR3 protein comes from TCRdb applying MiXCR to the 5' RACE reads. The sample lists about 440,000 distinct CDR3 sequences; around 19% were seen once. The sample is drawn from a study of T-cell memory formation after mild COVID-19. Study-level findings and limits: Memory from before infection featured some responding clones, which suggests cross-reactive memory joined. Clones that got smaller from day 15 to 85 had even CD4/CD8, while clones growing later tipped toward CD4+. Those CD4+ clones that contracted were mainly in CM and EM (CD8+ ones in EMRA).

Germline assignment: CDR1 SEHNR and CDR2 FQNEAQ (reference sequence). Trimming cost V 4 bases and J 9 bases, with 22 bases left between them. There are 16 residues in the CDR3. J is TRBJ2-1 and V is TRBV7-9; tentative D call: TRBD1 (6 bases). Sequencing used PBMCs or a T cell subset sorted from them (not recorded which). The source is an adult woman who had mild COVID-19 (a few samples of this study predate the infection). Cell type and time point are not known. CDR3 nucleotide sequence: TGTGCCAGCAGCTCCCGGACAGATCCCCCCCATCCTGAGCAGTTCTTC. Protein product: CASSSRTDPPHPEQFF.